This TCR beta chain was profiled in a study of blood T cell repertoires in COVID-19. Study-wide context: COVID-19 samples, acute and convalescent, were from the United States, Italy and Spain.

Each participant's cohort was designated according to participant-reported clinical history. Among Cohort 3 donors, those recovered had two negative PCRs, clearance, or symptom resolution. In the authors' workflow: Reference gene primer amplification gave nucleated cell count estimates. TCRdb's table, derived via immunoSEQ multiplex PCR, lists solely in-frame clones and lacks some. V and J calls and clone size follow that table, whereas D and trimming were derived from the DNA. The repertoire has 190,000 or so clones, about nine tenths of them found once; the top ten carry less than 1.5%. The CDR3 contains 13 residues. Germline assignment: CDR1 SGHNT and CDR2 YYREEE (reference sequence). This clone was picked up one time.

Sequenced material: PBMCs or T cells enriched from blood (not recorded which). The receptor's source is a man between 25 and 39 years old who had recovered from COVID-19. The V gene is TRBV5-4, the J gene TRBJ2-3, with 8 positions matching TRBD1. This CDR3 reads CLFRGLSTDTQYF. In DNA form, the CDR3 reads TGTCTGTTCAGGGGGCTAAGCACAGATACGCAGTATTTT.